Sequencing of this TCR beta chain was carried out in a study of blood T cell repertoires in COVID-19. Background on the study: Nucleic acid was either cDNA or gDNA, and it came from T cells, B-cell-depleted T cells, or PBMCs.

Clones were read by immunoSEQ multiplex PCR, and TCRdb kept only the in-frame ones, dropping some. The table lists roughly 200,000 clones, roughly 80% of them singletons. The CDR3 length is 12 residues. The V and J ends lost 3 bases and 6 bases respectively, with 7 bases between them. CDR1 is PRHDT, CDR2 FYEKMQ, per germline (reference sequence). During active infection, Seattle patients enrolled and were then monitored through disease. Sequenced: peripheral blood. This receptor was taken from a woman at least 80 years old with COVID-19, enrolled during active disease. The rearrangement links TRBV13 to TRBJ2-3; D uncertain. The CDR3 bases are TGTGCCAGCAGCTTGACGAGGGATACGCAGTATTTT. This encodes CASSLTRDTQYF.